This section outlines one T cell receptor (beta chain) sequence together with its context. Its antigen is not identified. Other DNA variants within this sample encode the same CDR3. The sample is drawn from a study of siplizumab effects on memory and regulatory T cells. General observations from the study: Controls showed an average of roughly 25% Treg-derived mappable alloreactive CD4+ clones, while siplizumab showed around 69%. Roughly 80-97% of proliferating CD4+ or CD8+ clones lacked an assignable naive or memory phenotype. There appeared to be greater diversity in naive T cells than in memory cells, and naive T cells seemed major contributors to the alloresponse. Proliferating Tregs in siplizumab cultures were never verified as suppressive.

Sequencing was performed with immunoSEQ multiplex PCR; in TCRdb, only in-frame clones are kept and a portion is missing. The sample carries about 100,000 clones, just over 90% recorded once. This clonotype was sampled from a human donor in good health. The sequenced sample consisted of Tregs sorted from blood.

Here the CDR3 DNA reads TGTGCCAGCAGCTTATCGGGGTACAATGAGCAGTTCTTC. Translation: CASSLSGYNEQFF. The rearrangement links TRBV7-3 to TRBJ2-1; the D gene is possibly TRBD2 (5 bases). V was trimmed by 2 bases and J by 4 bases, leaving 6 bases between them. CDR1 is SGHTA and CDR2 is FQGTGA in the germline V gene. The CDR3 runs 13 residues.